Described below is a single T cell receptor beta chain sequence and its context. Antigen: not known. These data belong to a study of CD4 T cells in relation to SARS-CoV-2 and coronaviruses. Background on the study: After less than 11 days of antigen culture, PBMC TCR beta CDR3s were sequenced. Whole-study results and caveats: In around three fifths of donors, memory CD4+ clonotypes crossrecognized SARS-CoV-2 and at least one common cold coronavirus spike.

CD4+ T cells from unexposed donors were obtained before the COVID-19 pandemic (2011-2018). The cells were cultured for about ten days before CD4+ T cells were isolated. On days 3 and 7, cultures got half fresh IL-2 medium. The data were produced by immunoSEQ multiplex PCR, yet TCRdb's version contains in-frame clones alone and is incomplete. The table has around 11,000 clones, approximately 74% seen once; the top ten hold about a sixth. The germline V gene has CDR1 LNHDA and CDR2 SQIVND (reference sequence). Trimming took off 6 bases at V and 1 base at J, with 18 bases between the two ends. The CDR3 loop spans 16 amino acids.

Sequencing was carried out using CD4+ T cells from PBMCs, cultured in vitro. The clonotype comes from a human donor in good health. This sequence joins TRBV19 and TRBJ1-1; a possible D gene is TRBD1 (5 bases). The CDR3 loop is CASSKTVLGANTEAFF. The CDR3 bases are TGTGCCAGTAGCAAGACAGTTTTGGGAGCGAACACTGAAGCTTTCTTT.